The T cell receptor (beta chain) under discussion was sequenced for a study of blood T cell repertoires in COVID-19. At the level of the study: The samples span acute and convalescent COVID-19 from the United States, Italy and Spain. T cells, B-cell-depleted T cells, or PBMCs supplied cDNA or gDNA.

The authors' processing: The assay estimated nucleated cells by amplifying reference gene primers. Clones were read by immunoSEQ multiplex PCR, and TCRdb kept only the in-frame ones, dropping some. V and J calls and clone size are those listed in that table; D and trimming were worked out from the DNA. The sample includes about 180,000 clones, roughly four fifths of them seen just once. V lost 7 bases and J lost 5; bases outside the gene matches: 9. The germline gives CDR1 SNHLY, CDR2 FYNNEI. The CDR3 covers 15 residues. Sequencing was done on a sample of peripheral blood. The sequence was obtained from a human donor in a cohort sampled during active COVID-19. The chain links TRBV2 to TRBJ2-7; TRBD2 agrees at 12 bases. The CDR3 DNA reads TGTGCCAGCATAGAATCTAGCGGGAGGGCCCACGAGCAGTACTTC. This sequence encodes CASIESSGRAHEQYF.